This T cell receptor beta chain derives from a study of T cells in Graves' hyperthyroidism and ophthalmopathy. Whole-study results and caveats: Most clonotypes expanded in thyroid above 0.001 were likewise present in blood.

Clinical Activity Scores of at least 3, NOSPECS grades of at least 4 and durations under 3 months characterized ophthalmopathy patients. The study based diagnoses on clinical symptoms, serum thyroxine and TRAb, thyroid ultrasound and orbital computed tomography. Amplification of TCR beta CDR3 regions was performed using RNA transcripts as template. Initially, a first-round RT-PCR of the TCR CDR3 employed the HTBI primer set. TCRdb recomputed calls from the multiplex PCR reads with MiXCR, one row per CDR3 protein. The repertoire holds about 590,000 distinct CDR3 sequences, over 12% seen once, with roughly 6.9% in the top ten. Germline CDR1 reads ENHRY; CDR2 reads SYGVKD. J was trimmed by 3 bases and V by 2 bases; bases with no gene match: 2. The CDR3 consists of 15 residues. In this sample, this clonotype turned up many times. Its specificity is not known.

This TCR was recovered from a woman aged 18-35 years with Graves' ophthalmopathy. V gene TRBV10-3 combines with J gene TRBJ2-3; 10 positions agree with TRBD2. The sample taken for sequencing was blood. As DNA, the CDR3 is TGTGCCATCAGTGAGGCTAGCGGGAGAACAGATACGCAGTATTTT. Its translation: CAISEASGRTDTQYF.